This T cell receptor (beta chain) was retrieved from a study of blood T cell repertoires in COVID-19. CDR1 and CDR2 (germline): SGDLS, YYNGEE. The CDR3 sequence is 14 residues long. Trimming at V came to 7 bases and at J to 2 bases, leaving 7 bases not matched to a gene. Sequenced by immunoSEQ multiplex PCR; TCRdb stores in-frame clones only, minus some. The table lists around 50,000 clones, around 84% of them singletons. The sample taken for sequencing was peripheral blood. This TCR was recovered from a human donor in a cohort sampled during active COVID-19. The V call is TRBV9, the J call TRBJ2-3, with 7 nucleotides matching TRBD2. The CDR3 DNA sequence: TGTGCCAGCGATCCACTAGCGAACACAGATACGCAGTATTTT. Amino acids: CASDPLANTDTQYF. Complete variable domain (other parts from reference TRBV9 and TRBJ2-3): DSGVTQTPKHLITATGQRVTLRCSPRSGDLSVYWYQQSLDQGLQFLIQYYNGEERAKGNILERFSAQQFPDLHSELNLSSLELGDSALYFCASDPLANTDTQYFGPGTRLTVL.